This T cell receptor beta chain came from a study of blood T cell repertoires in COVID-19. Background on the study: Samples taken during acute and convalescent COVID-19 were collected in the United States, Italy and Spain. In each case, the material was cDNA or gDNA derived from T cells, B-cell-depleted T cells, or PBMCs.

Authors' data handling: Using reference gene primer amplification, nucleated cell counts were estimated. Sequencing was performed with immunoSEQ multiplex PCR; in TCRdb, only in-frame clones are kept and a portion is missing. V and J calls and clone size are as listed in that table; D and trimming were resolved from the DNA. The sample records roughly 140,000 clones, about 82% being singletons. The sequenced sample consisted of peripheral blood. The TCR comes from a woman aged 40-49 years with active or convalescent COVID-19.

CDR3 bases: TGTGCCACCAGTGATTTAGGAGGTACCAGCACAGATACGCAGTATTTT. This sequence encodes CATSDLGGTSTDTQYF. The V and J genes are TRBV24-1 and TRBJ2-3, with D perhaps matching TRBD2 (5 bases). CDR1 is KGHDR and CDR2 is SFDVKD in the germline V gene. V dropped 1 base and J dropped 0 bases, with 10 bases sitting between them. CDR3 length: 16 amino acids.